What follows describes a single T cell receptor (beta chain). Its antigen remains unknown. Sequenced by immunoSEQ multiplex PCR; TCRdb stores in-frame clones only, minus some. Altogether 150,000 to 200,000 clones are present, about 93% being singletons, with the ten largest covering approximately 0.69%. The data stem from a study of T cell responses to AZD1222 COVID-19 vaccine. The study's findings and limits: Mostly white British, mostly female donors; authors suggested clonal diversity may be underestimated.

This CDR3 has 14 amino acids. V dropped 3 bases and J dropped 4 bases, with 12 bases sitting between them. Per germline, CDR1 KGHSH and CDR2 LQKENI. The chain carries TRBV18 and TRBJ2-5, with D perhaps matching TRBD1 or TRBD2 (5 bases each). The TCR sequence derives from an adult in good health. Here the sequenced sample was peripheral blood, taken on day 0 of AZD1222 vaccination. CDR3 region: CASSPGTRGETQYF. For the CDR3, the DNA is TGTGCCAGCTCACCCGGGACGAGAGGAGAGACCCAGTACTTC.